These T cell receptor beta chains were read from a single sample in a study of T cells in Graves' hyperthyroidism and ophthalmopathy. TCRdb called the multiplex PCR reads again in MiXCR, with one record for every CDR3 protein. Among about 840,000 distinct CDR3 sequences listed, roughly 40% were seen once. The specimen sequenced was blood. The receptors here all came from a man younger than 30 with Graves' hyperthyroidism. Both conserved end residues are part of each CDR3. Fields, in order: V gene, CDR3 protein.

V gene: TRBV7-9
CDR3 protein: CASSRGYSGANVLTF

V gene: TRBV24-1
CDR3 protein: CATSDLLGQPYEQYF

V gene: TRBV7-9
CDR3 protein: CASSPGTSSAEAFF

V gene: TRBV25-1
CDR3 protein: CASSSGAHGELFF

V gene: TRBV6-2/TRBV6-3
CDR3 protein: CASSYAGGRQETQYF

V gene: TRBV6-5
CDR3 protein: CASSYRTGGMKLFF

V gene: TRBV19
CDR3 protein: CASSIFEGPEAFF

V gene: TRBV2
CDR3 protein: CASSLLGPGQGSYEQYF

V gene: TRBV12-3/TRBV12-4
CDR3 protein: CASSEGPSSYEQYF

V gene: TRBV7-9
CDR3 protein: CASSDSGGRETQYF

V gene: TRBV9
CDR3 protein: CASSVAQGTLFF

V gene: TRBV5-1
CDR3 protein: CASSLGQGASATEAFF

V gene: TRBV14
CDR3 protein: CVSSRTGYEQYF

V gene: TRBV19
CDR3 protein: CASARLVPNQPQHF